The rows below give T cell receptor beta chains drawn from one sample of a study of blood T cell repertoires in COVID-19. Clones were sequenced by immunoSEQ multiplex PCR, and TCRdb holds only the in-frame ones, with some missing. This repertoire shows fewer than 300,000 clones, roughly 90% found once; its top ten account for over 2%. Sequencing used peripheral blood. All receptors come from a woman aged 25 to 39 with COVID-19, enrolled during active disease. CDR3s include the opening cysteine and the closing phenylalanine or tryptophan. D genes are given only for firm matches. Rows may omit the clone size; those that give it use once, few, many or a size class.

NA	NA	TRBV13	TRBJ2-5	CASSTGTFQETQYF	TGTGCCAGCAGCACCGGGACTTTTCAAGAGACCCAGTACTTC
NA	TRBD1	TRBV28	TRBJ2-5	CASSTDRGGWYQETQYF	TGTGCCAGCAGCACGGACAGGGGAGGCTGGTACCAAGAGACCCAGTACTTC
NA	TRBD1	TRBV7-9	TRBJ1-2	CASSLGQGDGYTF	TGTGCCAGCAGCTTAGGACAGGGCGACGGCTACACCTTC
NA	NA	TRBV6-1	TRBJ1-3	CASSERGSSGNTIYF	TGTGCCAGCAGTGAAAGGGGGTCCTCTGGAAACACCATATATTTT
NA	TRBD1	TRBV10-3	TRBJ1-2	CAIRRQGVDYGYTF	TGTGCCATCAGGAGACAGGGGGTGGACTATGGCTACACCTTC
NA	NA	TRBV12-3/TRBV12-4	TRBJ1-5	CASSKQGFQPQHF	TGTGCCAGCAGCAAACAGGGATTTCAGCCCCAGCATTTT
NA	NA	TRBV11-2	TRBJ1-1	CASSFQPLQGEAFF	TGTGCCAGCAGCTTTCAGCCCCTACAGGGTGAAGCTTTCTTT
NA	TRBD2	TRBV5-1	TRBJ2-1	CASSWGGLAATYNEQFF	TGCGCCAGCAGCTGGGGTGGACTAGCGGCAACCTACAATGAGCAGTTCTTC
NA	TRBD1	TRBV3-1/TRBV3-2	TRBJ1-6	CASSRQPGQGSSYNSPLHF	TGTGCCAGCAGCCGACAACCGGGACAGGGTAGCTCCTATAATTCACCCCTCCACTTT
NA	TRBD1	TRBV28	TRBJ1-6	CASSAEGAVSYNSPLHF	TGTGCCAGCAGTGCCGAGGGGGCGGTGAGCTATAATTCACCCCTCCACTTT
NA	NA	TRBV28	TRBJ1-1	CASSHQQGNTEAFF	TGTGCCAGCAGCCATCAACAGGGGAACACTGAAGCTTTCTTT
NA	NA	TRBV28	TRBJ2-1	CASSLSDEFERFGYNEQFF	TGTGCCAGCAGTTTAAGCGATGAATTTGAAAGGTTCGGCTACAATGAGCAGTTCTTC
few	TRBD1	TRBV3-1/TRBV3-2	TRBJ1-5	CASSYWGQGRNQPQHF	TGTGCCAGCAGCTATTGGGGACAGGGAAGGAATCAGCCCCAGCATTTT
NA	NA	TRBV11-2	TRBJ2-1	CASSLDGLAPYNEQFF	TGTGCCAGCAGCTTAGATGGGCTAGCGCCCTACAATGAGCAGTTCTTC
NA	NA	TRBV6-5	TRBJ2-3	CASKSGEWVTQYF	TGTGCCAGCAAGTCAGGGGAGTGGGTAACGCAGTATTTT
NA	NA	TRBV30	TRBJ2-6	CAWSVLGRGMGANVLTF	TGTGCCTGGAGTGTACTAGGCCGTGGAATGGGGGCCAACGTCCTGACTTTC
once	TRBD2	TRBV30	TRBJ2-1	CACTSLAGGSGNEQFF	TGTGCCTGTACCTCCCTAGCGGGAGGGAGCGGCAATGAGCAGTTCTTC
NA	NA	TRBV18	TRBJ2-7	CASSRADGSYEQYF	TGTGCCAGCTCACGGGCCGATGGAAGCTACGAGCAGTACTTC
NA	NA	TRBV5-4	TRBJ1-6	CASSLHRTSSYNSPLHF	TGTGCCAGCAGCTTGCATCGAACTAGCTCCTATAATTCACCCCTCCACTTT
NA	NA	TRBV28	TRBJ1-5	CASSISQTGGNQPQHF	TGTGCCAGCAGTATATCTCAGACAGGAGGCAATCAGCCCCAGCATTTT
NA	TRBD2	TRBV6-5	TRBJ2-7	CASSRTSGPYEQYF	TGTGCCAGCAGTCGGACTAGCGGCCCCTACGAGCAGTACTTC
NA	NA	TRBV7-9	TRBJ2-2	CASSQEGAELFF	TGTGCCAGCAGTCAGGAGGGAGCGGAGCTGTTTTTT
NA	NA	TRBV21-1	TRBJ2-1	CASIRLAGPHNEQFF	TGTGCCAGCATAAGACTAGCGGGACCACACAATGAGCAGTTCTTC
NA	NA	TRBV6-1	TRBJ1-2	CASSDLQGWGYGYTF	TGTGCCAGCAGTGACCTACAGGGTTGGGGCTATGGCTACACCTTC
NA	NA	TRBV23-1	TRBJ1-4	CASSLQQGPDEKLFF	TGCGCCAGCAGTTTGCAACAGGGTCCGGATGAAAAACTGTTTTTT
NA	TRBD1	TRBV27	TRBJ1-5	CASRTRQGDLAQHF	TGTGCCAGCAGGACCCGGCAGGGGGATCTGGCCCAGCATTTT
NA	NA	TRBV14	TRBJ2-1	CASSHAGSYNEQFF	TGTGCCAGCAGCCACGCAGGGTCCTACAATGAGCAGTTCTTC
NA	NA	TRBV6-1	TRBJ2-7	CASSEALSRAGYEQYF	TGTGCCAGCAGTGAAGCGCTAAGCAGGGCTGGCTACGAGCAGTACTTC
NA	NA	TRBV7-8	TRBJ1-4	CASSPRLTTNEKLFF	TGTGCCAGCAGCCCCAGATTAACAACTAATGAAAAACTGTTTTTT
NA	NA	TRBV12-5	TRBJ2-3	CASGFGRSDTQYF	TGTGCTAGTGGTTTTGGTCGGTCAGATACGCAGTATTTT
NA	NA	TRBV5-1	TRBJ1-5	CASSLDSFSNQPQHF	TGCGCCAGCAGCTTGGACAGCTTTAGCAATCAGCCCCAGCATTTT
NA	TRBD2	TRBV11-2	TRBJ2-3	CASSLAILAGGTDTQYF	TGTGCCAGCAGCTTAGCTATTCTAGCGGGAGGCACAGATACGCAGTATTTT
NA	TRBD1	TRBV5-1	TRBJ2-7	CASSLGPGTGGKYEQYF	TGCGCCAGCAGCTTGGGACCCGGGACAGGGGGCAAGTACGAGCAGTACTTC
NA	TRBD1	TRBV3-1/TRBV3-2	TRBJ1-1	CASRPRQGAEAFF	TGTGCCAGCAGACCCCGACAGGGGGCTGAAGCTTTCTTT
NA	TRBD1	TRBV5-6	TRBJ2-7	CASSLIRQGAFYEQYF	TGTGCCAGCAGCCTTATCCGACAGGGGGCGTTCTACGAGCAGTACTTC
NA	NA	TRBV30	TRBJ1-2	CAWRLTGGYTF	TGTGCCTGGAGGCTGACGGGGGGCTACACCTTC
once	TRBD1	TRBV30	TRBJ1-2	CAWSPTGGDYGYTF	TGTGCCTGGAGTCCCACAGGGGGAGACTATGGCTACACCTTC
NA	NA	TRBV27	TRBJ2-4	CASSSQEGNIQYF	TGTGCCAGCAGTTCACAGGAGGGAAACATTCAGTACTTC
NA	TRBD1	TRBV19	TRBJ1-1	CASSPTGTGTEAFF	TGTGCCAGTAGCCCGACCGGGACAGGGACTGAAGCTTTCTTT
NA	NA	TRBV28	TRBJ2-7	CASTSRSSSYEQYF	TGTGCCAGCACGTCCAGGTCGAGCTCCTACGAGCAGTACTTC
NA	NA	TRBV9	TRBJ1-1	CASSSGGLNTEAFF	TGTGCCAGCAGCTCAGGCGGGTTGAACACTGAAGCTTTCTTT
NA	TRBD1	TRBV19	TRBJ1-2	CASSPQGDSYGYTF	TGTGCCAGTAGTCCCCAGGGGGACTCCTATGGCTACACCTTC
NA	NA	TRBV6-4	TRBJ2-2	CASSVYEAGTTGELFF	TGTGCCAGCAGTGTCTACGAGGCGGGGACCACCGGGGAGCTGTTTTTT
NA	NA	TRBV25-1	TRBJ1-4	CASSEAGVEKLFF	TGTGCCAGCAGTGAGGCCGGGGTCGAAAAACTGTTTTTT